The T cell receptor beta chain under discussion was sequenced for a study of T cell repertoires in cytomegalovirus infection. Study at large: Public TCR beta signatures indicated both CMV infection and matching HLA type. General study findings and limits: Public TCR beta family frequency separated CMV-and-HLA carriers, including in an independent cohort. Dominating the ex vivo response were TCR beta clonotypes that were CMV-specific and HLA-C-restricted.

About this clonotype: Its cognate antigen is unknown.

CDR1 and CDR2 (germline): SGHVS, FNYEAQ. The ends were cut back, 4 bases at V and 3 bases at J, with 17 bases in the middle. This CDR3 has 16 residues. TCRdb reprocessed the reads via MiXCR and lists one record per CDR3 protein. The table includes approximately 160,000 distinct CDR3 sequences, approximately 17% detected once. Sequenced material: CD8+ T cells from PBMCs. This TCR derives from a human donor in good health (CMV status not recorded). Some clones in this sample may be carry-over from other donors' samples. This chain joins TRBV7-6 and TRBJ2-3; D possibly corresponds to TRBD1 (6 bases). Written as DNA, the CDR3 is TGTGCCAGCAGCTCACCGGGACACCCGGCGACAGATACGCAGTATTTT. Translated, it gives CASSSPGHPATDTQYF.